A selection of T cell receptor beta chains follows, all from one sample in a study of T-cell memory formation after mild COVID-19. MiXCR, applied by TCRdb to the 5' RACE reads, yields one record per CDR3 protein. The sample includes around 180,000 distinct CDR3 sequences, around 16% seen only once; the top ten take about 2%. The source material was PBMCs or a T cell subset sorted from them (not recorded which). These TCRs come from an adult woman who had mild COVID-19 (a few samples of this study predate the infection). Cell type and time point are not known. Both conserved end residues are part of each CDR3. The order of the fields is V gene, D gene, clone size, J gene, CDR3 DNA, CDR3 protein. D genes are given only for firm matches. Clone size, where shown, is once, few, many, or a class for clones that have expanded.

TRBV28	.	few	TRBJ1-4	TGTGCCAGCAGTTTAGGGGGGCCTAATGAAAAACTGTTTTTT	CASSLGGPNEKLFF
TRBV7-8	.	few	TRBJ2-2	TGTGCCAGCAGCTTAGCACGAGGGGCGAACACCGGGGAGCTGTTTTTT	CASSLARGANTGELFF
TRBV19	.	few	TRBJ2-5	TGTGCCAGTAGTAAAACAGGGACAGAGACCCAGTACTTC	CASSKTGTETQYF
TRBV5-1	TRBD2	few	TRBJ2-2	TGCGCCAGCAGCCCGAGGACTAGCGGGAACACCGGGGAGCTGTTTTTT	CASSPRTSGNTGELFF
TRBV7-6	TRBD2	few	TRBJ2-1	TGTGCCAGCAGCTTAGTGTTAGCGGGCCACTACAATGAGCAGTTCTTC	CASSLVLAGHYNEQFF
TRBV5-1	TRBD2	.	TRBJ2-7	TGCGCCAGCAGCCTTCCCACTAGCGGGGGGGCCGACAGGTACTTC	CASSLPTSGGADRYF
TRBV7-3	.	few	TRBJ1-2	TGTGCCAGCAGCTTAGGCCGTTCCCATCAAAGCCCGAATGGCTACACCTTC	CASSLGRSHQSPNGYTF
TRBV6-2/TRBV6-3	TRBD2	.	TRBJ2-1	TGTGCCAGCAGTTACTTCTCATATAGCGGGTATCCCTACAATGAGCAGTTCTTC	CASSYFSYSGYPYNEQFF
TRBV28	TRBD2	few	TRBJ2-7	TGTGCCAGCAGTTTATCTAGCGGGAGTGTCTCCTACGAGCAGTACTTC	CASSLSSGSVSYEQYF
TRBV18	TRBD1	.	TRBJ2-7	TGTGCCAGCTCATCTTCCGGGACAGGCTACGAGCAGTACTTC	CASSSSGTGYEQYF
TRBV2	TRBD1	few	TRBJ2-7	TGTGCCAGCAGTGGACAGGGGCTGTACGAGCAGTACTTC	CASSGQGLYEQYF
TRBV18	.	once	TRBJ1-2	TGTGCCAGCTCACCACCGTCGCGGACTGGCTACACCTTC	CASSPPSRTGYTF
TRBV5-1	.	many	TRBJ2-1	TGCGCCAGCAGCTTGGGGGACACAAACAATGAGCAGTTCTTC	CASSLGDTNNEQFF
TRBV20-1	TRBD1	.	TRBJ1-5	TGCAGTGCTAGGGTACAGGGGGCAAGCGATCAGCCCCAGCATTTT	CSARVQGASDQPQHF
TRBV20-1	.	many	TRBJ2-1	TGCAGTGCTAGAGATCTGCGGACTTACAATGAGCAGTTCTTC	CSARDLRTYNEQFF
TRBV5-1	.	.	TRBJ1-1	TGCGCCAGCAGCCCCAGCCCGACAGAGAACACTGAAGCTTTCTTT	CASSPSPTENTEAFF
TRBV7-9	TRBD1	.	TRBJ1-4	TGTGCCAGCAGCCCGACAGGGGCTAATGAAAAACTGTTTTTT	CASSPTGANEKLFF
TRBV9	.	.	TRBJ2-4	TGTGCCAGCAGCGTAGGGGCAGGGTCCAAAAACATTCAGTACTTC	CASSVGAGSKNIQYF
TRBV9	TRBD2	few	TRBJ2-3	TGTGCCAGCAGCGTAGACCTACGGGGCAGGGTCGCGGGAGGCACAGATACGCAGTATTTT	CASSVDLRGRVAGGTDTQYF
TRBV24-1	TRBD2	few	TRBJ2-3	TGTGCCACCAGTGATCTTCAGACTAGCGGGAGTGTTTTAGATACGCAGTATTTT	CATSDLQTSGSVLDTQYF
TRBV24-1	.	.	TRBJ2-2	TGTGCCACCAGTGATTCAGCCGGGGAGCTGTTTTTT	CATSDSAGELFF
TRBV24-1	.	.	TRBJ2-1	TGTGCCACCAGGAGAGGCAGGGGTGACCGAACGGATGAGCAGTTCTTC	CATRRGRGDRTDEQFF
TRBV12-3/TRBV12-4	.	.	TRBJ2-7	TGTGCCAGCAGTTGGGGTGGCTCCTACGAGCAGTACTTC	CASSWGGSYEQYF
TRBV29-1	.	few	TRBJ1-1	TGCAGCGTTGGAACAGGGAACACTGAAGCTTTCTTT	CSVGTGNTEAFF
TRBV29-1	.	.	TRBJ1-1	TGCAGCGTTGAAGCGCTGGAGAACACTGAAGCTTTCTTT	CSVEALENTEAFF
TRBV20-1	TRBD2	many	TRBJ2-3	TGCAGTGCCAGCCTAGCGGGGATCACAGATACGCAGTATTTT	CSASLAGITDTQYF
TRBV20-1	.	.	TRBJ2-1	TGCAGTGCTAGTTCAGGGAATGAGCAGTTCTTC	CSASSGNEQFF
TRBV20-1	TRBD2	.	TRBJ2-7	TGCAGTGCTGTACTAGCGGGGGGCAGGAACGAGCAGTACTTC	CSAVLAGGRNEQYF
TRBV6-1	TRBD2	few	TRBJ2-3	TGTGCCAGCAAAAAGCGGGAAACTAGCACAGATACGCAGTATTTT	CASKKRETSTDTQYF
TRBV6-2/TRBV6-3	.	.	TRBJ1-1	TGTGCCAGCCAGAGGGCAGGGAATACTGAAGCTTTCTTT	CASQRAGNTEAFF
TRBV4-1	.	few	TRBJ1-2	TGCGCCAGCAGCGATCGGGGACTAAGGGAGTTGGGCTACACCTTC	CASSDRGLRELGYTF
TRBV6-2/TRBV6-3	TRBD1	few	TRBJ1-5	TGTGCCAGTAAACATCGGACAGGGGATAAACAGCCCCAGCATTTT	CASKHRTGDKQPQHF
TRBV25-1	.	.	TRBJ1-1	TGTGCCAGCAGACCCGGGGAATTTACCGGCCCTTTCTTT	CASRPGEFTGPFF
TRBV11-3	TRBD2	.	TRBJ2-1	TGTGCCAGCAGCGCCGGGGGTAGCGGGGCCTACAATGAGCAGTTCTTC	CASSAGGSGAYNEQFF
TRBV7-2	TRBD2	.	TRBJ2-1	TGTGCCAGCAGATCAGCGGGAGGTTACCACAATGAGCAGTTCTTC	CASRSAGGYHNEQFF
TRBV10-3	.	.	TRBJ1-1	TGTGCCATCCAGATCGGGGAAGTGAACACTGAAGCTTTCTTT	CAIQIGEVNTEAFF
TRBV12-3/TRBV12-4	TRBD2	few	TRBJ2-1	TGTGCCAGCACCCCCAGCGGGAGATTCTACAATGAGCAGTTCTTC	CASTPSGRFYNEQFF
TRBV15	.	.	TRBJ1-1	TGTGCCACCAGCAGGGGTTGGAGATTGAACACTGAAGCTTTCTTT	CATSRGWRLNTEAFF
TRBV7-9	.	.	TRBJ2-1	TGTGCCAGCAGCTTCCTTGGGGGGCGAGACGAGTTCTTC	CASSFLGGRDEFF
TRBV7-9	.	many	TRBJ2-7	TGTGCCAGCAGCTCCTGGGACGAGCAGTACTTC	CASSSWDEQYF
TRBV6-5	.	few	TRBJ1-6	TGTGCCGGGGCGAGCTCCTATAATTCACCCCTCCACTTT	CAGASSYNSPLHF
TRBV20-1	.	many	TRBJ2-1	TGCAGTGCTAGAGGCTACAATGAGCAGTTCTTC	CSARGYNEQFF
TRBV6-5	TRBD1	once	TRBJ1-1	TGTGCCAGCAGTGAGCCGACAGGGCACACTGAAGCTTTCTTT	CASSEPTGHTEAFF
TRBV10-3	.	few	TRBJ2-5	TGTGCCATCAGTGAGTCCCAGGGTTCCCAAGAGACCCAGTACTTC	CAISESQGSQETQYF
TRBV6-2/TRBV6-3	TRBD1	few	TRBJ2-1	TGTGCCAGCAGGCGACCGACAGGGGGGGAGTACAATGAGCAGTTCTTC	CASRRPTGGEYNEQFF
TRBV20-1	.	.	TRBJ1-2	TGCAGTGCTAGAGTCGGGGGCCGCTATGGCTACACCTTC	CSARVGGRYGYTF
TRBV5-1	.	.	TRBJ2-3	TGCGCCAGCAGCTTGGAGAAGGGGGTGGATACGCAGTATTTT	CASSLEKGVDTQYF
TRBV20-1	.	few	TRBJ1-3	TGCAGTGCTAGCGGCCTCCGGGCTCCCTCTGGAAACACCATATATTTT	CSASGLRAPSGNTIYF
TRBV4-2	TRBD1	.	TRBJ1-2	TGTGCCAGCAGCCTTGACCCCGCTGGACAGGGGAACTATGGCTACACCTTC	CASSLDPAGQGNYGYTF
TRBV6-5	.	.	TRBJ2-6	TGTGCCAGCAGTCCAGGACCCAACAGATGGACTGGGGCCAACGTCCTGACTTTC	CASSPGPNRWTGANVLTF
TRBV5-1	TRBD2	.	TRBJ2-2	TGCGCCAGCAGCTTGGTGTTAGCGGGAGGCACCGGGGAGCTGTTTTTT	CASSLVLAGGTGELFF
TRBV6-5	.	few	TRBJ1-1	TGTGCCAGCAGTTACCCTGGACAGCAAAGTGAAGCTTTCTTT	CASSYPGQQSEAFF
TRBV5-1	.	.	TRBJ2-7	TGCGCCAGCAGCCCAGTGAGAGCCTACGAGCAGTACTTC	CASSPVRAYEQYF
TRBV18	.	few	TRBJ2-3	TGTGCCAGCTCACTCTACTACGAGACAGCAGGAGATACGCAGTATTTT	CASSLYYETAGDTQYF